This is a list of T cell receptor beta chains from one sample in a study of blood T cell repertoires in COVID-19. The assay was immunoSEQ multiplex PCR, and TCRdb's table has in-frame clones only and misses some. Seen here are about 340,000 clones, over 70% observed once, and the top ten hold 2.5% to 3.5%. The sequenced sample consisted of peripheral blood. Receptor source: a man aged 25-45 years with active or convalescent COVID-19. Each CDR3 is given with its conserved first and last residue. Each record gives: V gene, J gene, D gene, clone size, CDR3 protein, CDR3 DNA. The D gene is left open where the match is weak. Part of the rows lack a size; the others show once, few, many or a class for expanded clones.

TRBV4-1	TRBJ1-5	-	-	CASSQSFRDWSNQPQHF	TGCGCCAGCAGCCAATCTTTCAGGGACTGGAGCAATCAGCCCCAGCATTTT
TRBV4-3	TRBJ1-1	-	-	CASSQDRPGVTEAFF	TGCGCCAGCAGCCAAGATCGCCCGGGGGTCACTGAAGCTTTCTTT
TRBV24-1	TRBJ2-3	-	-	CATSDLEQGGIDTQYF	TGTGCCACCAGTGATTTGGAGCAGGGAGGTATAGATACGCAGTATTTT
TRBV27	TRBJ1-1	-	-	CASSSFTGPNTEAFF	TGTGCCAGCAGTTCATTTACAGGACCGAACACTGAAGCTTTCTTT
TRBV6-5	TRBJ1-1	-	few	CASSYSTAMNTEAFF	TGTGCCAGCAGTTACTCGACAGCGATGAACACTGAAGCTTTCTTT
TRBV7-2	TRBJ2-3	-	-	CASSLRGRTDTQYF	TGTGCCAGCAGCTTACGGGGTCGCACAGATACGCAGTATTTT
TRBV4-1	TRBJ1-4	TRBD1	-	CASSQGDRAGEKLFF	TGCGCCAGCAGCCAAGGGGACAGGGCGGGAGAAAAACTGTTTTTT
TRBV2	TRBJ2-3	-	-	CASGGRSTDTQYF	TGTGCCTCTGGAGGGCGGAGCACAGATACGCAGTATTTT
TRBV7-8	TRBJ2-1	-	-	CASSLGQDLQFF	TGTGCCAGCAGCTTAGGGCAGGACTTGCAGTTCTTC
TRBV5-1	TRBJ2-1	TRBD2	-	CASSTSLAGSVYNEQFF	TGCGCCAGCAGCACGTCCTTAGCGGGGAGCGTTTACAATGAGCAGTTCTTC
TRBV24-1	TRBJ2-5	-	-	CATNQGFGETQYF	TGTGCCACCAACCAGGGGTTTGGCGAGACCCAGTACTTC
TRBV5-4	TRBJ1-4	TRBD1	-	CASSAGQGAAGEKLFF	TGTGCCAGCAGCGCCGGACAGGGGGCAGCAGGTGAAAAACTGTTTTTT
TRBV5-1	TRBJ2-3	-	-	CASRRGSTDTQYF	TGCGCCAGCAGAAGGGGTTCAACAGATACGCAGTATTTT
TRBV18	TRBJ1-1	-	-	CASSGTQPNTEAFF	TGTGCCAGCTCAGGGACTCAACCGAACACTGAAGCTTTCTTT
TRBV4-1	TRBJ2-3	TRBD2	-	CASSQDVLGLAGETTDTQYF	TGCGCCAGCAGCCAAGATGTCCTCGGGCTAGCGGGAGAGACCACAGATACGCAGTATTTT
TRBV29-1	TRBJ1-2	-	-	CSVEKIGRGDYGYTF	TGCAGCGTTGAAAAAATCGGCAGGGGCGACTATGGCTACACCTTC
TRBV7-9	TRBJ2-3	-	few	CASSQDSADTQYF	TGTGCCAGCAGCCAGGACTCGGCAGATACGCAGTATTTT
TRBV28	TRBJ1-4	-	-	CASSYHGDNEKLFF	TGTGCCAGCAGTTACCACGGAGATAATGAAAAACTGTTTTTT
TRBV27	TRBJ1-4	TRBD1	-	CASSLNRGTNEKLFF	TGTGCCAGCAGTTTGAACAGGGGGACTAATGAAAAACTGTTTTTT
TRBV28	TRBJ2-7	-	-	CASTSTARSYEQYF	TGTGCCAGCACCTCGACGGCTAGGTCCTACGAGCAGTACTTC
TRBV2	TRBJ2-1	-	-	CASSDGGSSYNEQFF	TGTGCCAGCAGTGACGGCGGAAGCTCCTACAATGAGCAGTTCTTC
TRBV6-5	TRBJ1-1	-	-	CASGRGGENTEAFF	TGTGCCAGCGGAAGAGGGGGGGAAAACACTGAAGCTTTCTTT
TRBV6-2/TRBV6-3	TRBJ2-7	-	-	CASSSGDSYEQYF	TGTGCCAGCAGTTCAGGGGATTCCTACGAGCAGTACTTC
TRBV5-4	TRBJ2-3	TRBD1	-	CASSSQGEAADTQYF	TGTGCCAGCAGCTCACAGGGGGAAGCGGCAGATACGCAGTATTTT
TRBV10-3	TRBJ1-2	-	-	CAISEGDSNYGYTF	TGTGCCATCAGTGAAGGGGATTCAAACTATGGCTACACCTTC
TRBV2	TRBJ1-1	-	-	CASSERQPEAFF	TGTGCCAGCAGTGAGAGGCAGCCTGAAGCTTTCTTT
TRBV3-1/TRBV3-2	TRBJ2-1	-	-	CASSHGLGGWQFF	TGTGCCAGCAGCCACGGACTAGGGGGGTGGCAGTTCTTC
TRBV7-2	TRBJ1-3	TRBD1	-	CASSPTGLGQGRNTIYF	TGTGCCAGCAGCCCTACCGGTCTTGGACAGGGCAGAAACACCATATATTTT
TRBV30	TRBJ1-1	TRBD1	-	CAWSVGTGGLGEAFF	TGTGCCTGGAGTGTAGGGACAGGGGGCTTGGGTGAAGCTTTCTTT
TRBV7-2	TRBJ2-1	-	-	CASSLILADNEQFF	TGTGCCAGCAGCTTAATTCTAGCCGACAATGAGCAGTTCTTC
TRBV7-3	TRBJ2-1	TRBD1	-	CASSRDRGGEQFF	TGTGCCAGCAGCCGGGACAGGGGCGGTGAGCAGTTCTTC
TRBV12-5	TRBJ1-1	-	-	CASGDWGLSEAFF	TGTGCTAGTGGTGATTGGGGCCTGTCTGAAGCTTTCTTT
TRBV7-2	TRBJ1-6	TRBD1	-	CASRGTANSPLHF	TGTGCCAGCAGGGGGACAGCCAATTCACCCCTCCACTTT
TRBV28	TRBJ2-1	TRBD2	-	CASERGLDEQFF	TGTGCCAGCGAGCGGGGGTTAGATGAGCAGTTCTTC
TRBV24-1	TRBJ2-3	-	-	CATSDLESDTQYF	TGTGCCACCAGTGATTTAGAGTCCGATACGCAGTATTTT
TRBV6-1	TRBJ1-5	TRBD1	-	CASSEVRGPNQPQHF	TGTGCCAGCAGTGAAGTCAGGGGGCCCAATCAGCCCCAGCATTTT
TRBV9	TRBJ2-7	TRBD1	-	CASSAPRTGYEQYF	TGTGCCAGCAGCGCCCCGCGGACAGGCTACGAGCAGTACTTC
TRBV20-1	TRBJ2-7	-	-	CSAPTDVQYF	TGCAGTGCCCCTACCGATGTGCAGTACTTC
TRBV2	TRBJ1-4	-	-	CASSGDRDKEKLFF	TGTGCCAGCAGTGGAGACCGGGACAAAGAAAAACTGTTTTTT
TRBV25-1	TRBJ1-2	-	-	CASSEAVPLPYGYTF	TGTGCCAGCAGTGAGGCGGTTCCTCTTCCTTATGGCTACACCTTC
TRBV7-3	TRBJ1-1	TRBD1	-	CASSPPPDRASRTEAFF	TGTGCCAGCAGCCCCCCCCCGGACAGGGCGAGTCGAACTGAAGCTTTCTTT
TRBV2	TRBJ1-2	-	-	CASSEFREAGYTF	TGTGCCAGCAGTGAGTTCAGGGAAGCTGGCTACACCTTC
TRBV9	TRBJ2-5	-	-	CASSLVGGMSGETQYF	TGTGCCAGCAGCCTTGTGGGAGGCATGTCAGGGGAGACCCAGTACTTC
TRBV5-1	TRBJ2-7	-	-	CASSREGAAYEQYF	TGCGCCAGCAGCCGGGAGGGGGCCGCCTACGAGCAGTACTTC
TRBV7-2	TRBJ2-2	TRBD1	-	CASSLRQGTGELFF	TGTGCCAGCAGCTTGAGACAGGGAACCGGGGAGCTGTTTTTT
TRBV24-1	TRBJ2-2	TRBD2	-	CATSLAGDWTGELFF	TGTGCCACCTCCCTAGCGGGAGATTGGACCGGGGAGCTGTTTTTT
TRBV19	TRBJ1-6	TRBD1	-	CASRRDRGSSPLHF	TGTGCCAGCCGCCGGGACAGGGGTTCCTCACCCCTCCACTTT
TRBV27	TRBJ2-3	TRBD2	-	CASSLTLAGVGSDTQYF	TGTGCCAGCAGTTTGACACTAGCGGGGGTGGGGTCAGATACGCAGTATTTT
TRBV29-1	TRBJ2-5	TRBD1	-	CSAKGQGALWTQYF	TGCAGCGCCAAGGGACAGGGGGCTTTATGGACCCAGTACTTC
TRBV28	TRBJ2-7	-	-	CASTSTRDFQYF	TGTGCCAGCACTTCTACCCGGGACTTTCAGTACTTC
TRBV6-5	TRBJ1-2	TRBD1	-	CASSSGGHYGYTF	TGTGCCAGCAGCTCAGGGGGCCACTATGGCTACACCTTC
TRBV5-1	TRBJ1-1	TRBD1	-	CASSPRAGTGPGGTEAFF	TGCGCCAGCAGCCCCCGGGCTGGGACAGGCCCTGGAGGGACTGAAGCTTTCTTT
TRBV28	TRBJ2-6	-	-	CASKLGWGANVLTF	TGTGCCAGCAAACTAGGTTGGGGGGCCAACGTCCTGACTTTC
TRBV11-2	TRBJ1-1	TRBD1	-	CASSLGQGEGAFF	TGTGCCAGCAGCTTAGGACAGGGGGAGGGAGCTTTCTTT
TRBV5-8	TRBJ2-3	TRBD1	-	CASSLEGGVADTQYF	TGTGCCAGCAGCTTGGAAGGGGGCGTCGCAGATACGCAGTATTTT
TRBV4-1	TRBJ2-3	-	once	CASSREKERITDTQYF	TGCGCCAGCAGCCGAGAGAAGGAGCGGATCACAGATACGCAGTATTTT
TRBV5-4	TRBJ2-7	TRBD2	-	CASSLEAGGDYEQYF	TGTGCCAGCAGCTTGGAGGCGGGAGGGGACTACGAGCAGTACTTC